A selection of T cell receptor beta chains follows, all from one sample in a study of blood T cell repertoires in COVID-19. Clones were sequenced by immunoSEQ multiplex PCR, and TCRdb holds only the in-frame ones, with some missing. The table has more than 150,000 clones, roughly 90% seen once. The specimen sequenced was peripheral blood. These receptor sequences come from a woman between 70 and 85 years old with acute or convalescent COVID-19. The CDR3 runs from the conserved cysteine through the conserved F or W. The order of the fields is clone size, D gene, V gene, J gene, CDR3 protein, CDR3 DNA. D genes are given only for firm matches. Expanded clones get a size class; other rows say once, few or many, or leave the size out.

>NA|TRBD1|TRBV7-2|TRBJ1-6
CASSSLGTDGRPLHF
TGTGCCAGCAGCTCCCTGGGGACAGACGGAAGGCCCCTCCACTTT
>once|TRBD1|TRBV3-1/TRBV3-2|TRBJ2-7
CASSPKWDSPYEQYF
TGTGCCAGCAGCCCTAAATGGGACAGTCCTTACGAGCAGTACTTC
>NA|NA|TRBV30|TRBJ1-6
CAWTDVRGSPLHF
TGTGCCTGGACCGATGTCCGGGGGTCACCCCTCCACTTT
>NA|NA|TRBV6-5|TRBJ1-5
CASKQQGTHQPQHF
TGTGCCAGCAAACAGCAGGGGACCCATCAGCCCCAGCATTTT
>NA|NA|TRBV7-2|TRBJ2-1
CASSVRVGSYNEQFF
TGTGCCAGCAGCGTCAGGGTAGGCTCCTACAATGAGCAGTTCTTC
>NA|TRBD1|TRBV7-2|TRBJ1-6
CASSPQGAIGSPLHF
TGTGCCAGCAGCCCGCAGGGGGCTATAGGATCACCCCTCCACTTT
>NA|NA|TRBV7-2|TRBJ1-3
CASSHEPGSGNTIYF
TGTGCCAGCAGCCACGAACCAGGCTCTGGAAACACCATATATTTT
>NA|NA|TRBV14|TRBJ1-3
CASSLDTGRRDTIYF
TGTGCCAGCAGCCTTGATACAGGCAGGAGAGACACCATATATTTT
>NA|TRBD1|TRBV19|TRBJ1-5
CASSTLPTGARYSNQPQHF
TGTGCCAGTAGTACCCTACCGACAGGGGCACGTTATAGCAATCAGCCCCAGCATTTT
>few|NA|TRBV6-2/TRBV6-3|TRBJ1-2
CASSFTTGPYGYTF
TGTGCCAGCAGTTTCACGACAGGCCCGTATGGCTACACCTTC
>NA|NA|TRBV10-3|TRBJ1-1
CAISGQPNTEAFF
TGTGCCATCAGTGGACAGCCGAACACTGAAGCTTTCTTT
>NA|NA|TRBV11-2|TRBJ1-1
CASSGRGSANTEAFF
TGTGCCAGCAGCGGGAGAGGGTCCGCGAACACTGAAGCTTTCTTT
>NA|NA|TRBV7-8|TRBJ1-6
CASSLESGNSPLHF
TGTGCCAGCAGCTTAGAGTCAGGGAATTCACCCCTCCACTTT
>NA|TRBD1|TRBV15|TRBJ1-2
CATSRARTGNYGYTF
TGTGCCACCAGCAGAGCCCGGACAGGAAACTATGGCTACACCTTC
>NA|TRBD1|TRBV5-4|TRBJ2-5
CASSFAQGVEETQYF
TGTGCCAGCAGCTTTGCCCAGGGGGTCGAAGAGACCCAGTACTTC
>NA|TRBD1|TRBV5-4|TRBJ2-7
CASSLFGTGAYEQYF
TGTGCCAGCAGCTTGTTCGGGACAGGAGCCTACGAGCAGTACTTC
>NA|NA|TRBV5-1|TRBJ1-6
CASSLGQNNSPLHF
TGCGCCAGCAGCTTGGGACAGAATAATTCACCCCTCCACTTT
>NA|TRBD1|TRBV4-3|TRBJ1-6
CASSQDLDRVNSPLHF
TGCGCCAGCAGCCAAGATCTCGACAGGGTGAATTCACCCCTCCACTTT
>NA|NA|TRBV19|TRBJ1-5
CASSIFQGSSNQPQHF
TGTGCCAGTAGTATTTTTCAGGGGTCCAGCAATCAGCCCCAGCATTTT
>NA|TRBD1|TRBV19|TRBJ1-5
CASSIPAGGPQPQHF
TGTGCCAGTAGTATCCCGGCAGGGGGCCCCCAGCCCCAGCATTTT
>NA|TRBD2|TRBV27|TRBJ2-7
CASSLSTSGTYEQYF
TGTGCCAGCAGTTTATCCACTAGCGGAACCTACGAGCAGTACTTC
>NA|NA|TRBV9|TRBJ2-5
CASSVSGQETQYF
TGTGCCAGCAGCGTTTCAGGGCAAGAGACCCAGTACTTC
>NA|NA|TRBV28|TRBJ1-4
CASSLWRRPSEKLFF
TGTGCCAGCAGTTTATGGCGGCGGCCAAGTGAAAAACTGTTTTTT
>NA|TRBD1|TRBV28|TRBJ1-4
CASSLCMGFVTQNSTGGTEKLFF
TGTGCCAGCAGTTTATGCATGGGGTTTGTCACCCAAAACTCGACAGGGGGCACTGAAAAACTGTTTTTT
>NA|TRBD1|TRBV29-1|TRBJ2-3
CSVAPGQGLMNTQYF
TGCAGCGTTGCCCCCGGACAGGGGTTAATGAATACGCAGTATTTT
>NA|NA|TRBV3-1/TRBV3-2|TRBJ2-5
CASSHSGETQYF
TGTGCCAGCAGCCACAGCGGGGAGACCCAGTACTTC
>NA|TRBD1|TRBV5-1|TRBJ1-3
CASSLVPGGSGNTIYF
TGCGCCAGCAGCTTGGTGCCAGGGGGCTCTGGAAACACCATATATTTT
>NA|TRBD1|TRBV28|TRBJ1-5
CASSRDRGKNQPQHF
TGTGCCAGCAGTCGGGACAGGGGAAAAAATCAGCCCCAGCATTTT
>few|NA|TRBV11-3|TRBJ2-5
CASSPGGSGPQETQYF
TGTGCCAGCAGCCCAGGTGGGTCAGGGCCACAAGAGACCCAGTACTTC
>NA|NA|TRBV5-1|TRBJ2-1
CASSLGHTNEQFF
TGCGCCAGCAGCTTGGGACACACCAATGAGCAGTTCTTC
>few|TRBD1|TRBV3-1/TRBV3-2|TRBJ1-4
CASSQGRRQGPNEKLFF
TGTGCCAGCAGCCAAGGTAGACGACAGGGGCCTAATGAAAAACTGTTTTTT
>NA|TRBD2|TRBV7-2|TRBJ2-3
CASSLIGGATDTQYF
TGTGCCAGCAGCTTAATCGGGGGGGCCACAGATACGCAGTATTTT
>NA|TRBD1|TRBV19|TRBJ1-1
CASSTSGGTEAFF
TGTGCCAGTAGTACCTCAGGGGGGACTGAAGCTTTCTTT
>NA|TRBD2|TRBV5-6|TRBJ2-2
CASSFWTSGTRTGELFF
TGTGCCAGCAGCTTTTGGACTAGCGGGACCAGAACCGGGGAGCTGTTTTTT
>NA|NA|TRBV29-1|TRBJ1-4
CSVTRAGDREKLFF
TGCAGCGTTACGCGGGCAGGGGACCGTGAAAAACTGTTTTTT
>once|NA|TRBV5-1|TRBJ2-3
CASSAGAEDTQYF
TGCGCCAGCAGCGCGGGGGCCGAGGATACGCAGTATTTT
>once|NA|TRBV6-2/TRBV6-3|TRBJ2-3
CASSYDGLNTDTQYF
TGTGCCAGCAGTTACGACGGACTGAACACAGATACGCAGTATTTT
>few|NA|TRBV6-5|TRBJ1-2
CASSHDSYGYTF
TGTGCCAGCAGCCACGACAGCTATGGCTACACCTTC
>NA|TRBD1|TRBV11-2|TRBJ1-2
CASSLGTGTGASGYTF
TGTGCCAGCAGCTTAGGGACAGGGACCGGCGCGTCCGGCTACACCTTC
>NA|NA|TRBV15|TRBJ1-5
CATQIGAYNQPQHF
TGTGCCACCCAGATTGGGGCGTACAATCAGCCCCAGCATTTT
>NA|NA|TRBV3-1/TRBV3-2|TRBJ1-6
CASSQEFRGTPNSPLHF
TGTGCCAGCAGCCAAGAATTCCGGGGGACTCCCAATTCACCCCTCCACTTT
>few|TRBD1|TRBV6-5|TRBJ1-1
CASRPGQRNTEAFF
TGTGCCAGCAGACCGGGACAGAGGAACACTGAAGCTTTCTTT